One and the same sample provided the 17 T cell receptor beta chains below, sequenced in a study of post-analysis software for immune sequencing data. General study points: In patients, TRBV5-6, TRBV5-1 and TRBV20-1 belonged to four or five TRBV segments found more frequently than in controls.

Unique molecular identifiers tagged the TCR beta cDNA libraries. MiXCR, applied by TCRdb to the PCR reads, yields one record per CDR3 protein. This sample has roughly 870,000 distinct CDR3 sequences, with approximately 53% found just once. Which antigens these TCRs recognize remains unknown. Sequenced material: blood. The receptor source for this set is a girl aged 10 to 17 with multiple sclerosis.

In this sample, this clonotype turned up a few times. V is TRBV7-2 and J is TRBJ1-2; D unresolved. Trimming left V 0 bases short and J 6 bases short, with 17 bases between. Per the germline V gene, CDR1 is SGHTA and CDR2 is FQGNSA. The length of the CDR3 is 16 residues. The CDR3 DNA sequence: TGTGCCAGCAGCTTAGCGCGGGCGCTCCTCAAGGATGGCTACACCTTC. Protein sequence: CASSLARALLKDGYTF.

This clonotype appeared a single time. One end of the junction varies from germline; a read error may be responsible. This chain uses TRBV7-9 with TRBJ2-7; D is unresolved. Per the germline V gene, CDR1 is SEHNR and CDR2 is FQNEAQ (reference sequence). CDR3 length: 18 amino acids. This CDR3 is CASSSRRNLGLSSYGQYF. The CDR3, as DNA: TGTGCCAGCAGCTCCCGACGGAATTTGGGCCTCAGCTCCTACGGGCAGTACTTC.

This clonotype has a single count. This chain uses TRBV29-1 with TRBJ1-1; D gene unclear. The V gene lost 6 bases and the J gene lost 4 bases, with 12 bases spanning the gap. This CDR3 comprises 12 residues. Germline V gene data show CDR1 as SQVTM and CDR2 as ANQGSEA. The CDR3 bases are TGCAGCGTCTCGGGTGTGCCCACTGAAGCTTTCTTT. Translated, it gives CSVSGVPTEAFF. The whole variable domain, filled in from reference TRBV29-1 and TRBJ1-1, reads SAVISQKPSRDICQRGTSLTIQCQVDSQVTMMFWYRQQPGQSLTLIATANQGSEATYESGFVIDKFPISRPNLTFSTLTVSNMSPEDSSIYLCSVSGVPTEAFFGQGTRLTVV.

The chain links TRBV10-3 to TRBJ2-7; perhaps TRBD1 as D (5 bases). Germline V gene lookup returns CDR1 ENHRY and CDR2 SYGVKD. This CDR3 region has 15 residues. V was cut by 0 bases and J by 6 bases, with 15 bases left in between. CDR3 in amino acids: CAISESWGAQGEQYF. In DNA, the CDR3 is TGTGCCATCAGTGAGTCGTGGGGCGCCCAGGGCGAGCAGTACTTC.

The genes are TRBV7-8 and TRBJ2-1, with D unclear. Deletions cut 1 base from V and 9 bases from J, with 7 bases between. CDR1 SGHVS and CDR2 FQNEAQ come from the germline V gene. This CDR3 comprises 12 residues. The CDR3 DNA is TGTGCCAGCAGCTTAGGAACTGGTGAGCAGTTCTTC. Translated, it gives CASSLGTGEQFF.

This chain joins TRBV20-1 and TRBJ2-3; TRBD1 might be the D (6 bases). The ends were cut back, 3 bases at V and 0 bases at J, with 19 bases in the middle. CDR1 and CDR2 (germline): DFQATT, SNEGSKA (reference sequence). The CDR3 sequence is 17 residues long. The DNA of the CDR3 is TGCAGTGCTAGTCGCGGTCAAGGGGGTTTTAGCACAGATACGCAGTATTTT. Its translation: CSASRGQGGFSTDTQYF.

V usage is TRBV6-5 and J usage is TRBJ1-5; D unresolved. Germline V gene sequence: CDR1 MNHEY, CDR2 SVGAGI. V dropped 2 bases and J dropped 8 bases, with 13 bases sitting between them. The CDR3 runs to 14 residues. The CDR3 reads CASSYGQDRKPQHF. The CDR3 DNA reads TGTGCCAGCAGTTACGGGCAGGATAGGAAGCCCCAGCATTTT.

The gene calls are TRBV2 and TRBJ1-2; no clear D. Looked up from germline, CDR1 is SNHLY and CDR2 is FYNNEI. The CDR3 contains 12 residues. The germline V and J ends were trimmed by 6 bases and 12 bases, with 17 bases remaining between them. The CDR3 sequence is CASREPLQWDTF. Written as DNA, the CDR3 is TGTGCCAGCAGGGAGCCCCTCCAGTGGGACACCTTC.

CDR3: CASSLVWGAGSQYF. In nucleotides, the CDR3 is TGCGCCAGCAGCTTGGTTTGGGGAGCGGGGTCGCAGTACTTC. This chain uses TRBV5-1 with TRBJ2-5; 7 nucleotides match TRBD2. CDR1 is SGHRS and CDR2 is YFSETQ in the germline V gene. The CDR3 totals 14 residues. With 0 bases clipped from V and 11 bases from J, the junction kept 10 bases outside the gene matches.

V is TRBV5-1 and J is TRBJ2-3, with D unresolved. V lost 3 bases and J 3 bases, leaving 11 bases between the germline ends. CDR1 and CDR2 from the germline V gene are SGHRS and YFSETQ. The CDR3 is 14 residues long. CDR3 protein: CASSSMGLTDTQYF. CDR3 nucleotides: TGCGCCAGCAGCTCCATGGGATTAACAGATACGCAGTATTTT.

V gene TRBV12-3 or TRBV12-4 combines with J gene TRBJ2-7, with TRBD1 as a possible D gene (6 bases). The CDR3 has 11 residues. V lost 8 bases, J lost 3 bases, and 8 bases lay in between. CDR3 region: CASGQNYEQYF. CDR3 bases: TGTGCCAGCGGACAGAACTACGAGCAGTACTTC.

This clonotype appeared a few times. The chain joins TRBV6-1 to TRBJ1-5, with 8 bases identical to TRBD1. V was clipped by 8 bases and J by 3 bases; unmatched bases: 12. Germline V gene data show CDR1 as MNHNS and CDR2 as SASEGT. This CDR3 contains 16 residues. CDR3 bases: TGTGCCAGCGTCGATCTCAGGGGGCTTAACAATCAGCCCCAGCATTTT. Amino acid sequence: CASVDLRGLNNQPQHF.

The chain links TRBV15 to TRBJ1-5, with D hard to call. The CDR3 is 14 residues long. The V gene's germline CDR1 is LNHNV and CDR2 YYDKDF (reference sequence). V dropped 10 bases and J dropped 0 bases, with 13 bases sitting between them. This CDR3 reads CAIGRHSSNQPQHF. CDR3 in DNA: TGTGCCATAGGCCGGCACTCTAGCAATCAGCCCCAGCATTTT.

The chain is built from TRBV5-1 and TRBJ2-3; no definite D call. The V gene's germline CDR1 is SGHRS and CDR2 YFSETQ. The CDR3 is 16 residues long. With 0 bases removed from V and 0 bases from J, the gap between germline ends came to 11 bases. CDR3 coding DNA: TGCGCCAGCAGCTTGGATAGGTCGTCTAGCACAGATACGCAGTATTTT. Amino acid sequence: CASSLDRSSSTDTQYF.

The chain has TRBV19 and TRBJ2-1; D gene unclear. The ends were cut back, 5 bases at V and 1 base at J, with 9 bases in the middle. The CDR3 sequence is 14 residues long. Germline CDR1 LNHDA, CDR2 SQIVND (reference sequence). As DNA, the CDR3 is TGTGCCAGTAGTTATGGGGAATCCTACAATGAGCAGTTCTTC. Translating it yields CASSYGESYNEQFF. The full variable domain, completed using reference TRBV19 and TRBJ2-1, is DGGITQSPKYLFRKEGQNVTLSCEQNLNHDAMYWYRQDPGQGLRLIYYSQIVNDFQKGDIAEGYSVSREKKESFPLTVTSAQKNPTAFYLCASSYGESYNEQFFGPGTRLTVL.

This sequence joins TRBV12-3 or TRBV12-4 and TRBJ2-7; possible D gene TRBD2, 6 bases. This CDR3 region has 15 residues. Trimming removed 3 bases at V and 2 bases at J, with 14 bases between. The CDR3 spells CASSLAGSLAYEQYF. The CDR3 DNA reads TGTGCCAGCAGTTTGGCGGGGTCCCTCGCCTACGAGCAGTACTTC.

The chain recombines TRBV7-9 with TRBJ2-1; a weak D match, TRBD2 (6 bases). The V gene lost 5 bases and the J gene lost 6 bases, with 26 bases spanning the gap. The germline CDR1 and CDR2 sequences are SEHNR and FQNEAQ (reference sequence). The length of the CDR3 is 18 residues. The CDR3 spells CASSPRNKERLDPNEQFF. In nucleotides, the CDR3 is TGTGCCAGCAGCCCACGGAACAAAGAACGACTAGATCCCAATGAGCAGTTCTTC.